This TCR beta chain was recovered during a study of beta chain features in type 1 diabetes. General study findings and limits: TCRB CDR3s from Type 1 diabetes patients were moderately but significantly shorter in all four CD4+ subsets.

The V and J ends lost 0 bases and 7 bases, in that order; junction bases with no gene match: 7. The CDR3 consists of 16 residues. Germline V gene sequence: CDR1 MGHDK, CDR2 SYGVNS. Since all of the isolated RNA was reverse transcribed, expressed TCRB transcripts were what got sequenced. The method was immunoSEQ multiplex PCR; TCRdb's version includes in-frame clones alone and lacks a portion of them. Counted here are 500,000 to 650,000 clones, 12% occurring once; the ten biggest clones make up 0.09% to 0.15%. In this sample, this clone turned up a few times. Its antigen is as yet unknown. Specimen: naive CD4+ T cells from blood. The clonotype originates from a man aged 25 to 45 with type 1 diabetes. V is TRBV25-1 and J is TRBJ2-1; 9 positions agree with TRBD2. The CDR3 protein is CASSEYASGEANEQFF. In DNA, the CDR3 is TGTGCCAGCAGTGAATATGCTAGCGGGGAAGCGAATGAGCAGTTCTTC.